Listed below are T cell receptor beta chains from one sample, sequenced in a study of blood T cell repertoires in COVID-19. Here immunoSEQ multiplex PCR was the method, and the copy in TCRdb shows in-frame clones only, minus some. The sample consists of roughly 280,000 clones, around nine tenths of them appearing once. The source material was peripheral blood. The receptors derive from a woman in her twenties or thirties with COVID-19, enrolled during active disease. Each CDR3 is given with its conserved first and last residue. Fields, in order: J gene, CDR3 length, D gene, clone size, V gene, CDR3 protein, CDR3 DNA. D genes are given only for firm matches. Clone size is given for some rows only: seen once, a few or many times, or a class if the clone is expanded.

J: TRBJ2-5
length: 13
D: -
size: -
V: TRBV30
CDR3: CAWMEDSQETQYF
DNA: TGTGCCTGGATGGAGGACAGCCAAGAGACCCAGTACTTC

J: TRBJ2-7
length: 13
D: -
size: -
V: TRBV6-5
CDR3: CASKRTEAGIQYF
DNA: TGTGCCAGCAAGAGGACAGAAGCCGGAATCCAGTACTTC

J: TRBJ2-1
length: 15
D: TRBD2
size: -
V: TRBV5-1
CDR3: CASSSRTSAYNEQFF
DNA: TGCGCCAGCAGTTCCCGGACTAGCGCGTACAATGAGCAGTTCTTC

J: TRBJ2-7
length: 12
D: -
size: -
V: TRBV6-5
CDR3: CASRQNSYEQYF
DNA: TGTGCCAGCAGACAGAACAGCTACGAGCAGTACTTC

J: TRBJ2-7
length: 15
D: -
size: few
V: TRBV5-6
CDR3: CASSLSRGLMGEQYF
DNA: TGTGCCAGCAGCTTGTCGCGGGGGCTTATGGGGGAGCAGTACTTC

J: TRBJ1-4
length: 14
D: -
size: -
V: TRBV4-1
CDR3: CASSQDSGREKLFF
DNA: TGCGCCAGCAGCCAAGATTCAGGGCGTGAAAAACTGTTTTTT

J: TRBJ1-2
length: 12
D: -
size: -
V: TRBV15
CDR3: CATSRPFYGYTF
DNA: TGTGCCACCAGCAGACCTTTCTATGGCTACACCTTC

J: TRBJ2-2
length: 14
D: TRBD1
size: -
V: TRBV7-9
CDR3: CASSAGTVWWELFF
DNA: TGTGCCAGCAGCGCCGGGACAGTCTGGTGGGAGCTGTTTTTT

J: TRBJ2-3
length: 16
D: TRBD2
size: -
V: TRBV7-7
CDR3: CASSSGTSGRVDTQYF
DNA: TGTGCTAGCAGCTCCGGGACTAGCGGGAGAGTGGATACGCAGTATTTT

J: TRBJ2-1
length: 11
D: -
size: -
V: TRBV28
CDR3: CASSRYREQFF
DNA: TGTGCCAGCAGTCGTTACCGGGAGCAGTTCTTC

J: TRBJ2-1
length: 17
D: -
size: -
V: TRBV5-4
CDR3: CASSFVLRGASYNEQFF
DNA: TGTGCCAGCAGCTTTGTTTTGCGGGGCGCCTCCTACAATGAGCAGTTCTTC

J: TRBJ1-2
length: 14
D: -
size: -
V: TRBV11-2
CDR3: CASTMPGVNYGYTF
DNA: TGTGCCAGCACCATGCCGGGAGTTAACTATGGCTACACCTTC

J: TRBJ2-7
length: 12
D: -
size: -
V: TRBV25-1
CDR3: CASSETAREQYF
DNA: TGTGCCAGCAGTGAGACAGCCCGCGAGCAGTACTTC

J: TRBJ2-5
length: 15
D: TRBD2
size: -
V: TRBV4-1
CDR3: CASRAAGTGKETQYF
DNA: TGCGCCAGCAGGGCAGCGGGGACGGGAAAAGAGACCCAGTACTTC

J: TRBJ2-7
length: 16
D: TRBD1
size: -
V: TRBV4-3
CDR3: CASSQDLGTGVYEQYF
DNA: TGCGCCAGCAGCCAAGATCTGGGGACAGGGGTGTACGAGCAGTACTTC

J: TRBJ1-5
length: 14
D: TRBD1
size: -
V: TRBV7-2
CDR3: CASTNTGGLGPQHF
DNA: TGTGCCAGCACTAATACAGGGGGTCTCGGGCCCCAGCATTTT

J: TRBJ1-1
length: 14
D: -
size: -
V: TRBV29-1
CDR3: CSVEFGRVNTEAFF
DNA: TGCAGCGTTGAATTCGGCAGGGTGAACACTGAAGCTTTCTTT

J: TRBJ1-5
length: 14
D: TRBD1
size: -
V: TRBV2
CDR3: CASSETGSNQPQHF
DNA: TGTGCCAGCAGTGAGACAGGGAGCAATCAGCCCCAGCATTTT

J: TRBJ1-2
length: 15
D: TRBD1
size: -
V: TRBV2
CDR3: CASSTRKEGANGYTF
DNA: TGTGCCAGCAGTACCCGGAAGGAGGGGGCCAATGGCTACACCTTC

J: TRBJ2-3
length: 14
D: -
size: -
V: TRBV18
CDR3: CASSPPGSADTQYF
DNA: TGTGCCAGCTCACCACCAGGTAGCGCTGATACGCAGTATTTT

J: TRBJ1-5
length: 11
D: -
size: -
V: TRBV20-1
CDR3: CSGGGNQPQHF
DNA: TGCAGCGGCGGGGGCAATCAGCCCCAGCATTTT

J: TRBJ2-2
length: 15
D: -
size: -
V: TRBV7-8
CDR3: CASSETGTSTGELFF
DNA: TGTGCCAGCAGCGAAACCGGGACATCCACCGGGGAGCTGTTTTTT

J: TRBJ2-1
length: 15
D: -
size: -
V: TRBV5-6
CDR3: CASSLKARAYNEQFF
DNA: TGTGCCAGCAGCTTGAAGGCGAGGGCCTACAATGAGCAGTTCTTC

J: TRBJ1-1
length: 14
D: -
size: once
V: TRBV11-1
CDR3: CASSLAGPNTEAFF
DNA: TGTGCCAGCAGCTTAGCGGGGCCGAACACTGAAGCTTTCTTT

J: TRBJ1-4
length: 15
D: TRBD1
size: -
V: TRBV28
CDR3: CASSNRDRAIAKLFF
DNA: TGTGCCAGCAGTAACCGGGACAGGGCCATCGCAAAACTGTTTTTT

J: TRBJ1-5
length: 13
D: -
size: -
V: TRBV24-1
CDR3: CATSGGLNQPQHF
DNA: TGTGCCACCAGTGGGGGGCTCAATCAGCCCCAGCATTTT

J: TRBJ2-3
length: 16
D: TRBD1
size: -
V: TRBV5-1
CDR3: CASSLLTGGYTDTQYF
DNA: TGCGCCAGCAGCTTGTTGACAGGGGGATACACAGATACGCAGTATTTT

J: TRBJ1-2
length: 16
D: -
size: -
V: TRBV5-1
CDR3: CASSLPRAGYNYGYTF
DNA: TGCGCCAGCAGCTTGCCTAGGGCAGGGTATAACTATGGCTACACCTTC

J: TRBJ2-1
length: 18
D: -
size: -
V: TRBV6-2/TRBV6-3
CDR3: CASSYSEVAWSSYNEQFF
DNA: TGTGCCAGCAGTTACTCGGAGGTAGCGTGGAGCTCCTACAATGAGCAGTTCTTC

J: TRBJ2-1
length: 15
D: -
size: -
V: TRBV4-1
CDR3: CASSQEGLHTHEQFF
DNA: TGCGCCAGCAGCCAAGAGGGACTCCACACCCATGAGCAGTTCTTC

J: TRBJ1-3
length: 16
D: -
size: -
V: TRBV7-2
CDR3: CASSLATGEAGNTIYF
DNA: TGTGCCAGCAGCTTAGCGACGGGGGAGGCGGGAAACACCATATATTTT

J: TRBJ2-1
length: 16
D: TRBD1
size: -
V: TRBV27
CDR3: CASSLPTGDSNNEQFF
DNA: TGTGCCAGCTCACTCCCGACAGGGGATTCCAACAATGAGCAGTTCTTC

J: TRBJ2-3
length: 11
D: TRBD1
size: -
V: TRBV27
CDR3: CASRAGGTQYF
DNA: TGTGCCAGCAGAGCAGGGGGTACGCAGTATTTT

J: TRBJ2-5
length: 14
D: -
size: -
V: TRBV25-1
CDR3: CASSEGQIQETQYF
DNA: TGTGCCAGCAGTGAAGGGCAGATCCAAGAGACCCAGTACTTC

J: TRBJ2-5
length: 14
D: -
size: -
V: TRBV3-1/TRBV3-2
CDR3: CASSQGPSAETQYF
DNA: TGTGCCAGCAGCCAAGGGCCTAGCGCAGAGACCCAGTACTTC

J: TRBJ1-5
length: 13
D: -
size: -
V: TRBV28
CDR3: CASTVNRGQPQHF
DNA: TGTGCCAGCACCGTTAATCGGGGTCAGCCCCAGCATTTT

J: TRBJ1-2
length: 15
D: TRBD1
size: few
V: TRBV3-1/TRBV3-2
CDR3: CASSAWDRRNYGYTF
DNA: TGTGCCAGCAGCGCATGGGACAGGCGTAACTATGGCTACACCTTC

J: TRBJ1-4
length: 15
D: -
size: few
V: TRBV7-2
CDR3: CASSSTGGAYEKLFF
DNA: TGTGCCAGCAGCTCTACGGGGGGGGCGTATGAAAAACTGTTTTTT

J: TRBJ2-2
length: 16
D: TRBD2
size: -
V: TRBV5-1
CDR3: CASMASGGIITGELFF
DNA: TGCGCCAGCATGGCTAGCGGGGGTATTATAACCGGGGAGCTGTTTTTT

J: TRBJ1-4
length: 14
D: -
size: few
V: TRBV30
CDR3: CAWSVEGEGEKLFF
DNA: TGTGCCTGGAGTGTGGAAGGGGAAGGCGAAAAACTGTTTTTT

J: TRBJ1-2
length: 13
D: TRBD1
size: once
V: TRBV7-2
CDR3: CASSRGQGRGYTF
DNA: TGTGCCAGCAGCCGGGGACAGGGTCGTGGCTACACCTTC

J: TRBJ2-7
length: 15
D: TRBD2
size: few
V: TRBV7-2
CDR3: CASSLGSGSQYEQYF
DNA: TGTGCCAGCAGCTTAGGTAGCGGGAGCCAATACGAGCAGTACTTC

J: TRBJ1-2
length: 13
D: -
size: once
V: TRBV12-3/TRBV12-4
CDR3: CASNSPGGYGYTF
DNA: TGTGCCAGCAACTCTCCCGGAGGGTATGGCTACACCTTC

J: TRBJ1-1
length: 13
D: TRBD1
size: once
V: TRBV2
CDR3: CASRTGINTEAFF
DNA: TGTGCCAGCAGGACAGGGATAAACACTGAAGCTTTCTTT

J: TRBJ2-3
length: 16
D: TRBD2
size: few
V: TRBV5-5
CDR3: CASSRGGSGYTDTQYF
DNA: TGTGCCAGCAGCCGCGGGGGTAGCGGGTACACAGATACGCAGTATTTT

J: TRBJ2-2
length: 14
D: TRBD1
size: -
V: TRBV18
CDR3: CASTPGGGTGELFF
DNA: TGTGCCAGCACGCCAGGGGGCGGCACCGGGGAGCTGTTTTTT

J: TRBJ2-5
length: 15
D: -
size: -
V: TRBV5-1
CDR3: CASSLLGRAAETQYF
DNA: TGCGCCAGCAGCTTGCTCGGCAGGGCCGCCGAGACCCAGTACTTC

J: TRBJ1-6
length: 19
D: -
size: -
V: TRBV4-3
CDR3: CASSQEYKPVSSYNSPLHF
DNA: TGCGCCAGCAGCCAAGAATATAAGCCTGTGAGCTCCTATAATTCACCCCTCCACTTT

J: TRBJ2-5
length: 16
D: TRBD2
size: few
V: TRBV5-1
CDR3: CASSTGLAGGQETQYF
DNA: TGCGCCAGCAGCACGGGACTAGCGGGAGGGCAAGAGACCCAGTACTTC

J: TRBJ1-6
length: 13
D: TRBD1
size: -
V: TRBV2
CDR3: CASRDRFNSPLHF
DNA: TGTGCCAGCCGGGACAGGTTTAATTCACCCCTCCACTTT

J: TRBJ2-7
length: 15
D: TRBD1
size: -
V: TRBV27
CDR3: CASKATGTGLYEQYF
DNA: TGTGCCAGTAAGGCTACCGGGACAGGGCTCTACGAGCAGTACTTC

J: TRBJ2-7
length: 15
D: -
size: -
V: TRBV28
CDR3: CASSLTTGLIHEQYF
DNA: TGTGCCAGCAGTTTAACGACGGGTCTCATACACGAGCAGTACTTC

J: TRBJ2-1
length: 14
D: -
size: -
V: TRBV7-8
CDR3: CASSLGEGYNEQFF
DNA: TGTGCCAGCAGCTTAGGTGAGGGCTACAATGAGCAGTTCTTC

J: TRBJ2-7
length: 15
D: TRBD2
size: few
V: TRBV15
CDR3: CATSTALAGVSEQYF
DNA: TGTGCCACCAGCACAGCGCTAGCGGGAGTATCCGAGCAGTACTTC

J: TRBJ2-1
length: 17
D: TRBD2
size: -
V: TRBV7-9
CDR3: CASSWGGLASSYNEQFF
DNA: TGTGCCAGCAGCTGGGGGGGACTAGCGAGCTCCTACAATGAGCAGTTCTTC

J: TRBJ1-2
length: 14
D: -
size: -
V: TRBV30
CDR3: CAWSVQPTHYGYTF
DNA: TGTGCCTGGAGTGTGCAACCCACTCACTATGGCTACACCTTC

J: TRBJ2-7
length: 19
D: -
size: -
V: TRBV21-1
CDR3: CASSKVGTSGRSCSDEQYF
DNA: TGTGCCAGCAGCAAAGTCGGGACTAGCGGGAGGAGCTGTTCGGATGAGCAGTACTTC